Included here is one TCR beta chain sequence, with context. This entry belongs to a study of CD4 T cells in relation to SARS-CoV-2 and coronaviruses. Before the COVID-19 pandemic, during about 2010-2019, CD4+ T cells were taken from unexposed donors. Using immunoSEQ multiplex PCR, the repertoire was profiled, and TCRdb retains in-frame clones only, with some absent. The table includes under 65,000 clones, 86% detected once. Germline CDR1 and CDR2: MDHEN and SYDVKM. The CDR3 is 13 amino acids. Trimming removed 3 bases at V and 5 bases at J, with 11 bases between. The chain recombines TRBV28 with TRBJ2-7; D is possibly TRBD1 or TRBD2 (5 bases each). The TCR was taken from a human donor in good health. Sequencing was carried out using memory CD4+ T cells from PBMCs. The CDR3 is CASSFSGRHEQYF. Here the CDR3 DNA reads TGTGCCAGCAGTTTCTCGGGGCGACACGAGCAGTACTTC.